This T cell receptor beta chain was captured by sequencing in a study of breast tumors, draining lymph nodes, adjacent tissues. Study results and caveats: Compared with lymph nodes, tumors were less diverse; compared with nontumor tissue, more. Findings are consistent with lymph node origin and intratumoral expansion of most tumor T cells. The lymph node origin of tumor T cells was framed as consistent with a hypothesis, not demonstrated.

The CDR3 consists of 13 residues. The germline CDR1 and CDR2 sequences are SGHTA and FQGTGA. TCRdb passed the multiplex PCR reads through MiXCR, listing each CDR3 protein once. The sample holds 130,000 or so distinct CDR3 sequences; 20% to 25% are singletons and the top ten take roughly 2.8%. The lymph nodes were axillary draining lymph nodes from breast cancer patients. As for this clonotype: Its antigen is not identified. One end of the junction fails to match germline, which may point to a read error.

The genes are TRBV7-3 and TRBJ1-1; the D is unclear. The sequencing input was axillary lymph node tissue. This TCR was sampled from a female donor with breast cancer. Some clones in this sample may be carry-over from other donors' samples. The CDR3 DNA follows: TGTGCCAGCAGCTTAGACGAGAACACCGAAGCTTTCTTT. The encoded protein is CASSLDENTEAFF.